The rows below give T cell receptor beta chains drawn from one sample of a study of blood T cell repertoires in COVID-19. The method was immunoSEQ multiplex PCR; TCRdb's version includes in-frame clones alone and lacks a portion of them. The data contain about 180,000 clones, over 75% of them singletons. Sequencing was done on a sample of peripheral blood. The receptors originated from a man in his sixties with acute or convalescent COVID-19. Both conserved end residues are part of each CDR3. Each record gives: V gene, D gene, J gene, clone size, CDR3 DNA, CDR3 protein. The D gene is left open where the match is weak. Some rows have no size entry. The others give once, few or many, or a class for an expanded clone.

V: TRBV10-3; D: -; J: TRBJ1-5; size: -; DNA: TGTGCCATCAGTCAGACAGCTATTGGCAATCAGCCCCAGCATTTT; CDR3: CAISQTAIGNQPQHF
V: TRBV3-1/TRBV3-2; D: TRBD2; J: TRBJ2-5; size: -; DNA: TGTGCCAGCGGAGGACTAGCGGAGAAGACCCAGTACTTC; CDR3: CASGGLAEKTQYF
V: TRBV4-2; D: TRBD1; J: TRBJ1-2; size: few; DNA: TGTGCCAGCAGCCAACTGAGACAGGGGAGGGATGGCTACACCTTC; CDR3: CASSQLRQGRDGYTF
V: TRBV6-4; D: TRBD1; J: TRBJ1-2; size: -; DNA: TGTGCCAGCAGTGATCTCGGTCCGGCAGGGGGCGATGGCTACACCTTC; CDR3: CASSDLGPAGGDGYTF
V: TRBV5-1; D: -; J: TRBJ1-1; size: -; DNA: TGCGCCAGCAGGAAAGAGGAGAACACTGAAGCTTTCTTT; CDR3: CASRKEENTEAFF
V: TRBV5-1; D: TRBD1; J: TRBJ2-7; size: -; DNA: TGCGCCAGCAGCTTGGGCGGGACAGGGACCTACGAGCAGTACTTC; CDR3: CASSLGGTGTYEQYF
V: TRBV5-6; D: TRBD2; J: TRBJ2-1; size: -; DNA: TGTGCCAGCAGCGGGGCGACTAGCGGGAGAGGTTACAATGAGCAGTTCTTC; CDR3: CASSGATSGRGYNEQFF
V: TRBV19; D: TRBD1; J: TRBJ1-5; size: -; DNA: TGTGCCAGTAGTATTTCCGGGACAGGGGGCTTTTTGCCCCAGCATTTT; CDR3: CASSISGTGGFLPQHF
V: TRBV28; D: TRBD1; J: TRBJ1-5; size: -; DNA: TGTGCCAGTAAAAGACAGGGGTCTCAGCCCCAGCATTTT; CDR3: CASKRQGSQPQHF
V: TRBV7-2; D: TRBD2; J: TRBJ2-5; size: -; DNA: TGTGCCAGCAGCTTAGGTGGTCTAGCGGGGTTCCAAGAGACCCAGTACTTC; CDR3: CASSLGGLAGFQETQYF
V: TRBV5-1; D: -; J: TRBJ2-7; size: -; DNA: TGCGCCAGCAGCTTGGGGCAGGGGTTGGTCCACGAGCAGTACTTC; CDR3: CASSLGQGLVHEQYF